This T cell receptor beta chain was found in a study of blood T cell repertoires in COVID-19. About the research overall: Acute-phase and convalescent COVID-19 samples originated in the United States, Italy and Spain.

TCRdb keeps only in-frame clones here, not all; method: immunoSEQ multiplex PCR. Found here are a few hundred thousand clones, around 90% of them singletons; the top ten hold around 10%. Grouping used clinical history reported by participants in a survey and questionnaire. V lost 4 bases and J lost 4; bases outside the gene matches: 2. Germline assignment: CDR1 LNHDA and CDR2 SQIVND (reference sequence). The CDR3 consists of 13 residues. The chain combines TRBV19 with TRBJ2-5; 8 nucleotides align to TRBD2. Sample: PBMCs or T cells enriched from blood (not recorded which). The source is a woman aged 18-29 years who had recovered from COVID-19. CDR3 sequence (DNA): TGTGCCAGTAGTACGGGAGGGCGAGAGACCCAGTACTTC. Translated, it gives CASSTGGRETQYF.